The TCR beta chain described here comes from a study of blood T cells in healthy people across ages. Through a sample-barcoded 5' primer and a J-beta primer mix, a second PCR was run for about 6 to 11 cycles. TCRdb recomputed calls from the 5' RACE reads with MiXCR, one row per CDR3 protein. Of about 1.8 million distinct CDR3 sequences listed, about 50% are singletons. General observations from the study: With unsorted PBMCs, a conclusive comparison of naive versus antigen-experienced cells was not possible.

The CDR3 covers 13 residues. Germline CDR1 LGHDT, CDR2 YNNKEL (reference sequence). This clonotype showed up just a few times. Its matching antigen is unknown. The source is a woman between 40 and 55 years old in good health. The sequenced material came from blood. The chain has TRBV3-1 and TRBJ2-5; possibly TRBD1 for D (6 bases). TRBJ2-7 explains the end of the DNA better; the J call may be wrong. The CDR3 DNA follows: TGTGCCAGCAGCCGGGGGCTTCAATCCGAGCAGTACTTC. It encodes CASSRGLQSEQYF.